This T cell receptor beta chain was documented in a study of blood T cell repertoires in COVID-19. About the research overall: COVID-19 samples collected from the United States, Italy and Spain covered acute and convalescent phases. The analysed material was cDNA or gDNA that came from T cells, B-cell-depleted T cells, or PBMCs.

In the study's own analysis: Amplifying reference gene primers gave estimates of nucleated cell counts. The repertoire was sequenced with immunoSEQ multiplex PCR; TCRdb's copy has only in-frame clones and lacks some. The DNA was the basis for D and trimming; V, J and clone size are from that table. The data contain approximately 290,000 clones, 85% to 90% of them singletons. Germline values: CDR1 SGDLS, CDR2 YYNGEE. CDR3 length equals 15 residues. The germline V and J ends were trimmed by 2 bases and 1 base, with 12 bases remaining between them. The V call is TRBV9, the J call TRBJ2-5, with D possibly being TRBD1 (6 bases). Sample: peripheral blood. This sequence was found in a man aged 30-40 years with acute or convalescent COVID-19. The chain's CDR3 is CASSVSIQGQETQYF. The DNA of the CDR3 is TGTGCCAGCAGCGTTTCGATACAGGGCCAAGAGACCCAGTACTTC.